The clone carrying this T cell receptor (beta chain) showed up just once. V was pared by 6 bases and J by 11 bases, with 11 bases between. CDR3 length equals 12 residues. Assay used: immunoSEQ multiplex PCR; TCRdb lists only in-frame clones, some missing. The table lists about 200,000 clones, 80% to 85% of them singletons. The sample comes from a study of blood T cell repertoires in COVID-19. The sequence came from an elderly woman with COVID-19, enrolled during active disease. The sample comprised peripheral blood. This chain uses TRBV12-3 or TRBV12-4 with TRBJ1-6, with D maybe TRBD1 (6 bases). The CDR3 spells CASRQGMTPLHF. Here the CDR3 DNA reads TGTGCCAGCAGACAGGGAATGACACCCCTCCACTTT.